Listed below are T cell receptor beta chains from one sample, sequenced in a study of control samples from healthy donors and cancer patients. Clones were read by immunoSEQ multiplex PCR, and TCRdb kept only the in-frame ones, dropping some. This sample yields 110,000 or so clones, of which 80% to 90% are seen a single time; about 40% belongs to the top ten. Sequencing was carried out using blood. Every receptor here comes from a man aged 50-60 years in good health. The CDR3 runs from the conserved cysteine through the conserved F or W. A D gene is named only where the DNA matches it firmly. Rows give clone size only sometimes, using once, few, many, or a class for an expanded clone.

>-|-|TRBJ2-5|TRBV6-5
CASSGPGTWAQYF
TGTGCCAGCAGCGGACCTGGGACTTGGGCCCAGTACTTC
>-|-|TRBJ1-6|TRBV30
CAWSEGGPSPLHF
TGTGCCTGGAGTGAGGGGGGCCCCAGTCCCCTCCACTTT
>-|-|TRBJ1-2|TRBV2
CASSEVEGGYGYTF
TGTGCCAGCAGTGAAGTTGAGGGAGGGTACGGCTACACCTTC
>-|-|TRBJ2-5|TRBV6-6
CASKQMIQETQYF
TGTGCCAGCAAACAGATGATCCAAGAGACCCAGTACTTC
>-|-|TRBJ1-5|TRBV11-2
CASSLYQAQPQHF
TGTGCCAGCAGCTTATACCAGGCTCAGCCCCAGCATTTT
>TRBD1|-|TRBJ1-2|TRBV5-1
CASSPGQGGANYGYTF
TGCGCCAGCAGCCCGGGACAGGGTGGAGCTAACTATGGCTACACCTTC
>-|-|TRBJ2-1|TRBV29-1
CSVVETSYNEQFF
TGCAGCGTTGTCGAAACCTCCTACAATGAGCAGTTCTTC
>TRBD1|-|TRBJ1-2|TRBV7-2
CASSPARTGGAYYGYTF
TGTGCCAGCAGTCCCGCCCGGACAGGGGGCGCCTACTATGGCTACACCTTC
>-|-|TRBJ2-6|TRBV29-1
CSVLDLSSGANVLTF
TGCAGCGTTTTGGACCTCAGCTCTGGGGCCAACGTCCTGACTTTC
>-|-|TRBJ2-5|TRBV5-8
CASSWTTGGPVRETQYF
TGTGCCAGCAGCTGGACTACAGGTGGCCCAGTTCGAGAGACCCAGTACTTC
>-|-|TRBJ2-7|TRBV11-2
CASSLEGRGSYEQYF
TGTGCCAGCAGCTTAGAGGGCAGGGGCTCCTACGAGCAGTACTTC
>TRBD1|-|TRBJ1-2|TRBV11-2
CASGTGNYGYTF
TGTGCCTCCGGGACAGGGAACTATGGCTACACCTTC
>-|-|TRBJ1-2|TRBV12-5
CASGLGTLGTETF
TGTGCTAGTGGTTTGGGAACCCTCGGGACCGAGACCTTC
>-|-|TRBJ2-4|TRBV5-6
CASSLALFENIQYF
TGTGCCAGCAGCTTGGCCTTATTCGAAAACATTCAGTACTTC
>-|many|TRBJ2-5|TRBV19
CASSISGGREETQYF
TGTGCCAGTAGCATATCCGGGGGAAGAGAAGAGACCCAGTACTTC
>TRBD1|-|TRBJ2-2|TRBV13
CASSFGTGNTGELFF
TGTGCCAGCAGCTTCGGGACAGGGAACACCGGGGAGCTGTTTTTT
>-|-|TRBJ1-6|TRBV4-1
CASSQGKAFVRNSPLHF
TGCGCCAGCAGCCAAGGAAAAGCATTTGTAAGGAATTCACCCCTCCACTTT
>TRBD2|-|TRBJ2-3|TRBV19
CASSLRLAGGTDTQYF
TGTGCCAGTAGTCTTCGACTAGCGGGGGGCACAGATACGCAGTATTTT
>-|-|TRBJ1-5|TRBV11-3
CASSLDVGPYSNQPQHF
TGTGCCAGCAGCTTAGATGTGGGCCCCTATAGCAATCAGCCCCAGCATTTT
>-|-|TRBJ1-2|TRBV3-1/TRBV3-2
CASSQALGGAGYTF
TGTGCCAGCAGCCAAGCTTTGGGGGGGGCTGGCTACACCTTC
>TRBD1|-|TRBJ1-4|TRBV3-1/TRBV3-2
CASSHSGTVDEKLFF
TGTGCCAGCAGCCACTCCGGGACAGTTGATGAAAAACTGTTTTTT
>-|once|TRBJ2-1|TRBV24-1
CATSESGYNEQFF
TGTGCCACCAGTGAAAGCGGGTACAATGAGCAGTTCTTC
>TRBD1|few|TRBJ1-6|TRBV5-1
CASSLGQGNTNSPLHF
TGCGCCAGCAGCTTGGGACAGGGGAATACGAATTCACCCCTCCACTTT
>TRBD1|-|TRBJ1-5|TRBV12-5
CASGPSPTGLTYHF
TGTGCTAGTGGTCCATCTCCGACAGGGCTCACCTACCATTTT
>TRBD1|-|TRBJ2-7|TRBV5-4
CASSTDRERYEQYF
TGTGCCAGCAGCACGGACAGGGAGCGGTACGAGCAGTACTTC
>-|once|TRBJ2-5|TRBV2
CASSDDHRRETQYF
TGTGCCAGCAGTGATGACCACCGCAGGGAGACCCAGTACTTC
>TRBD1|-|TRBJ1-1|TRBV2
CASSWTGAMNTEAFF
TGTGCCAGCAGTTGGACAGGGGCGATGAACACTGAAGCTTTCTTT
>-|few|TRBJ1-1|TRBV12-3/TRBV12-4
CASGQTPRTEAFF
TGTGCCAGCGGACAGACTCCGCGGACTGAAGCTTTCTTT
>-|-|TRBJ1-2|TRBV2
CASSLDRPYGYTF
TGTGCCAGCAGCCTGGACCGACCCTATGGCTACACCTTC
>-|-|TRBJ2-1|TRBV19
CASKPGRSNEQFF
TGTGCCAGTAAACCGGGTCGAAGTAATGAGCAGTTCTTC
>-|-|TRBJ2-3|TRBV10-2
CASSEQSTDTQYF
TGCGCCAGCAGTGAACAGAGCACAGATACGCAGTATTTT
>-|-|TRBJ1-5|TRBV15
CATSRDRVSNQPQHF
TGTGCCACCAGCAGAGATAGGGTAAGCAATCAGCCCCAGCATTTT
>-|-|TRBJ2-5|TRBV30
CAWSVLQGETQYF
TGTGCCTGGAGTGTACTGCAAGGCGAGACCCAGTACTTC
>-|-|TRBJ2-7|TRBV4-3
CASSQGRGAGGYEQYF
TGCGCCAGCAGCCAAGGGAGGGGGGCTGGTGGCTACGAGCAGTACTTC
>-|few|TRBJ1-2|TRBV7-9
CASSLEHGYTF
TGTGCCAGCAGCTTAGAACATGGCTACACCTTC
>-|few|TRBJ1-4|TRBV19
CASNVLGALEGEKLFF
TGTGCCAGTAACGTCCTGGGGGCATTGGAAGGTGAAAAACTGTTTTTT
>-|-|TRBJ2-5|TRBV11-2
CASSLGTGAQETQYF
TGTGCCAGCAGCTTAGGGACGGGGGCCCAAGAGACCCAGTACTTC
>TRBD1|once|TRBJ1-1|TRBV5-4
CASRVGQGVNEAFF
TGTGCCAGCAGGGTAGGGCAGGGGGTCAATGAAGCTTTCTTT
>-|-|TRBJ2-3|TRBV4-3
CASSQDRRGTDTQYF
TGCGCCAGCAGCCAAGATCGACGGGGCACAGATACGCAGTATTTT
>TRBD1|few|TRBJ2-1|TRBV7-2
CASKGRTGGPYNEQFF
TGTGCCAGCAAAGGAAGGACAGGGGGCCCCTACAATGAGCAGTTCTTC
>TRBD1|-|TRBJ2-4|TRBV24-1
CATSDSGTGVDIQYF
TGTGCCACCAGTGATTCCGGGACAGGGGTTGACATTCAGTACTTC
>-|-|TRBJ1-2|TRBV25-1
CASSESVRYYGYTF
TGTGCCAGCAGTGAATCCGTTCGTTACTATGGCTACACCTTC
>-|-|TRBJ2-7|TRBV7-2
CASSPDYSEQYF
TGTGCCAGCAGCCCCGACTATTCCGAGCAGTACTTC